A selection of T cell receptor beta chains follows, all from one sample in a study of cytomegalovirus exposure and HLA in healthy donors. Generated by immunoSEQ multiplex PCR, the TCRdb table keeps only in-frame clones and is missing some. The sample lists approximately 240,000 clones, approximately 84% occurring once. Sequenced input: PBMCs. The receptors stem from a woman aged 40 to 50 in good health and CMV-seronegative. The CDR3 runs from the conserved cysteine through the conserved F or W. A D gene is named only where the DNA matches it firmly. Not all rows give a size; the values are once, few, many and, for expanded clones, a class.

NA	TRBV10-2	NA	TRBJ2-7	CASRPRVGGYEQYF	TGCGCCAGCAGGCCCAGGGTAGGCGGCTACGAGCAGTACTTC
many	TRBV9	TRBD1	TRBJ1-1	CASSVGGTGTEAFF	TGTGCCAGCAGCGTAGGGGGGACAGGGACTGAAGCTTTCTTT
NA	TRBV7-6	TRBD1	TRBJ2-3	CASSLVGRGDTQYF	TGTGCCAGCAGCTTAGTGGGCAGGGGGGATACGCAGTATTTT
NA	TRBV29-1	TRBD2	TRBJ2-1	CSVLLAGQSYNEQFF	TGCAGCGTCCTACTAGCGGGCCAATCCTACAATGAGCAGTTCTTC
many	TRBV7-2	TRBD2	TRBJ2-7	CASSLNPPSGGYEQYF	TGTGCCAGCAGCTTAAATCCGCCCAGCGGGGGCTACGAGCAGTACTTC
NA	TRBV5-5	NA	TRBJ1-1	CASSPKGVAVNTEAFF	TGTGCCAGCAGCCCAAAAGGAGTTGCAGTGAACACTGAAGCTTTCTTT
NA	TRBV29-1	NA	TRBJ1-1	CSVTRGRGPIHTEAFF	TGCAGCGTTACCCGGGGCAGGGGCCCAATCCACACTGAAGCTTTCTTT
NA	TRBV9	NA	TRBJ2-7	CASSLSPSSYEQYF	TGTGCCAGCAGCCTTAGCCCGAGCTCCTACGAGCAGTACTTC
NA	TRBV7-6	TRBD2	TRBJ2-1	CASSLGIAGGNEQFF	TGTGCCAGCAGCTTAGGCATAGCGGGGGGGAATGAGCAGTTCTTC
NA	TRBV19	NA	TRBJ1-1	CASSFQGFEMNTEAFF	TGTGCCAGTAGTTTCCAGGGGTTCGAAATGAACACTGAAGCTTTCTTT
NA	TRBV2	NA	TRBJ2-3	CASSDGGGPDTQYF	TGTGCCAGCAGTGATGGGGGGGGCCCAGATACGCAGTATTTT
NA	TRBV30	NA	TRBJ1-1	CAWSVHLRGGTEAFF	TGTGCCTGGAGTGTCCACCTAAGGGGGGGCACTGAAGCTTTCTTT
NA	TRBV18	NA	TRBJ2-5	CASSPPSQETQYF	TGTGCCAGCTCACCACCCAGCCAAGAGACCCAGTACTTC
NA	TRBV5-6	NA	TRBJ2-6	CASSYRSSGANVLTF	TGTGCCAGCAGCTACAGGAGCTCTGGGGCCAACGTCCTGACTTTC
NA	TRBV19	NA	TRBJ2-5	CASSIGGLQETQYF	TGTGCCAGTAGTATAGGGGGACTCCAAGAGACCCAGTACTTC
NA	TRBV15	TRBD1	TRBJ1-4	CATSRDSGTGIETNEKLFF	TGTGCCACCAGCAGAGATTCGGGGACAGGGATAGAAACTAATGAAAAACTGTTTTTT
NA	TRBV5-1	TRBD2	TRBJ2-3	CASSSRGGLSTDTQYF	TGCGCCAGCAGTTCCCGCGGGGGTCTTAGCACAGATACGCAGTATTTT
NA	TRBV7-2	TRBD1	TRBJ1-2	CASSSPGTGSSYGYTF	TGTGCCAGCAGCTCACCCGGGACAGGGAGCTCCTATGGCTACACCTTC
few	TRBV5-4	TRBD1	TRBJ1-2	CASSTGPGQGHYGYTF	TGTGCCAGCAGCACGGGACCGGGACAGGGACACTATGGCTACACCTTC
NA	TRBV5-1	TRBD1	TRBJ1-3	CASSLGTGGNTIYF	TGCGCCAGCAGCTTGGGGACAGGAGGAAACACCATATATTTT
NA	TRBV10-3	TRBD2	TRBJ2-3	CAISSGAGGTDTQYF	TGTGCCATCTCCTCGGGAGCGGGGGGCACAGATACGCAGTATTTT
few	TRBV5-4	NA	TRBJ1-2	CASSLRTSANYGYTF	TGTGCCAGCAGCTTACGGACAAGTGCTAACTATGGCTACACCTTC
NA	TRBV5-1	NA	TRBJ2-7	CASSFSVGAGGYEQYF	TGCGCCAGCAGCTTCTCCGTGGGGGCAGGAGGCTACGAGCAGTACTTC
NA	TRBV9	NA	TRBJ1-1	CASSVAEVTGTEAFF	TGTGCCAGCAGCGTAGCTGAAGTGACGGGCACTGAAGCTTTCTTT
NA	TRBV29-1	NA	TRBJ2-1	CSVGRPGYEQFF	TGCAGCGTTGGCAGGCCGGGGTATGAGCAGTTCTTC
NA	TRBV27	NA	TRBJ1-6	CASMGRVGPLHF	TGTGCCAGCATGGGCAGGGTAGGGCCCCTCCACTTT
once	TRBV10-3	NA	TRBJ1-2	CAISESGPESYTF	TGTGCCATCAGTGAGTCGGGCCCCGAAAGCTACACCTTC
NA	TRBV10-3	NA	TRBJ1-1	CAIPGHIAEAFF	TGTGCCATTCCAGGACATATCGCTGAAGCTTTCTTT
NA	TRBV19	TRBD2	TRBJ2-1	CASRELGLGSHNEQFF	TGTGCCAGTAGAGAGTTAGGACTAGGGTCCCACAATGAGCAGTTCTTC
once	TRBV5-1	TRBD2	TRBJ2-3	CASSLSGLAGGPSTDTQYF	TGCGCCAGCAGCTTGTCCGGACTAGCGGGGGGGCCGAGCACAGATACGCAGTATTTT
NA	TRBV28	NA	TRBJ2-1	CASSLYNEQFF	TGTGCCAGCAGTCTATACAATGAGCAGTTCTTC
NA	TRBV18	NA	TRBJ2-7	CASSPPSSYEQYF	TGTGCCAGCTCACCCCCTAGCTCCTACGAGCAGTACTTC